The rows below give T cell receptor beta chains drawn from one sample of a study of shared clonotypes between healthy human individuals. Here immunoSEQ multiplex PCR was the method, and the copy in TCRdb shows in-frame clones only, minus some. Among over a million clones listed, 95% to 99% were seen once. Sequenced: naive CD4+ T cells sorted from blood. These receptors all stem from a man under 40 in good health. CDR3s include the opening cysteine and the closing phenylalanine or tryptophan. The D gene is left open where the match is weak. Not all rows give a size; the values are once, few, many and, for expanded clones, a class.

TRBJ1-1	NA	NA	TRBV29-1	TGCAGCGTTGGAGTTGCGGGGAGAAACACTGAAGCTTTCTTT	CSVGVAGRNTEAFF
TRBJ2-1	TRBD2	NA	TRBV7-3	TGTGCCAGCAGCCCCCATAGCGGGACCCCCAATGAGCAGTTCTTC	CASSPHSGTPNEQFF
TRBJ2-1	TRBD2	once	TRBV7-3	TGTGCCAGCAGCATCTCTAGCGGGGCTTACAATGAGCAGTTCTTC	CASSISSGAYNEQFF
TRBJ1-5	NA	NA	TRBV20-1	TGCAGTGCTAGTACCGGGGAGCCCCAGCATTTT	CSASTGEPQHF
TRBJ2-1	NA	NA	TRBV2	TGTGCCAGCAGTTCAACCCGATCCGACAGGGAGCAGTTCTTC	CASSSTRSDREQFF
TRBJ2-3	TRBD2	NA	TRBV30	TGTGCCTGGAGGCCTCGACTAGCGGAGCGCACAGATACGCAGTATTTT	CAWRPRLAERTDTQYF
TRBJ2-3	TRBD1	NA	TRBV18	TGTGCCAGCTCACCCTCGAGCGGGACAGGGGGGACCACAGATACGCAGTATTTT	CASSPSSGTGGTTDTQYF
TRBJ2-1	TRBD2	NA	TRBV18	TGTGCCAGCTCAGCGGGACTAACGATTTACAATGAGCAGTTCTTC	CASSAGLTIYNEQFF
TRBJ2-7	TRBD2	NA	TRBV7-2	TGTGCCAGCAGCTTAGCCCCGGGACTAGCGGGAGTTGAGAACGAGCAGTACTTC	CASSLAPGLAGVENEQYF
TRBJ1-1	TRBD1	once	TRBV5-4	TGTGCCAGCACAAAGACAGGGTTGATTGACACTGAAGCTTTCTTT	CASTKTGLIDTEAFF
TRBJ2-3	NA	NA	TRBV5-4	TGTGCCAGCAGCTTGGCCAAACAGGGCACAGATACGCAGTATTTT	CASSLAKQGTDTQYF
TRBJ2-3	TRBD1	NA	TRBV27	TGTGCCAGCAGTTTAAAGGGGGCCCTACGCACAGATACGCAGTATTTT	CASSLKGALRTDTQYF
TRBJ2-5	TRBD2	NA	TRBV11-2	TGTGCCAGCAGCTCCAGACTAGCGGGAGGGCCATTAGAGACCCAGTACTTC	CASSSRLAGGPLETQYF
TRBJ2-7	NA	NA	TRBV6-5	TGTGCCAGCAGTTTCCCGGGCCCTGGCTACGAGCAGTACTTC	CASSFPGPGYEQYF
TRBJ2-7	TRBD2	NA	TRBV5-4	TGTGCCAGCAGCTTTGTAGCGGGAGGGGGTTTTTACGAGCAGTACTTC	CASSFVAGGGFYEQYF
TRBJ1-1	NA	NA	TRBV28	TGTGCCAGCAATGAGCTAATTGGGACTGAAGCTTTCTTT	CASNELIGTEAFF
TRBJ1-1	TRBD1	once	TRBV2	TGTGCCACCCCAAGGGGGCGCGACACTGAAGCTTTCTTT	CATPRGRDTEAFF
TRBJ1-1	NA	NA	TRBV27	TGTGCCAGCAGTACGAAGATGAACACTGAAGCTTTCTTT	CASSTKMNTEAFF
TRBJ2-1	NA	NA	TRBV2	TGTGCCAGCAGTTACAACCCTCCGGTCTCCTACAATGAGCAGTTCTTC	CASSYNPPVSYNEQFF
TRBJ1-2	TRBD1	NA	TRBV7-9	TGTGCCAGCAGCTTATTTGGGACAGGGTCGGGTGGCTACACCTTC	CASSLFGTGSGGYTF
TRBJ1-1	NA	NA	TRBV9	TGTGCCAGCAGCTTTCGACCGATGAACACTGAAGCTTTCTTT	CASSFRPMNTEAFF
TRBJ2-5	TRBD1	NA	TRBV18	TGTGCCAGCTCACAGGGACAGAAAGAGACCCAGTACTTC	CASSQGQKETQYF
TRBJ2-7	NA	NA	TRBV6-5	TGTGCCAGCAGTTACAGACAGTCCTACGAGCAGTACTTC	CASSYRQSYEQYF
TRBJ2-5	TRBD1	few	TRBV5-1	TGCGCCAGCAGCCGGGACAGCCAAGAGACCCAGTACTTC	CASSRDSQETQYF
TRBJ2-3	NA	NA	TRBV28	TGTGCCAGCAGTTTATCGGCTAACAGGGCACCGCACCGCGACCCTCGAAATACGCAGTATTTT	CASSLSANRAPHRDPRNTQYF
TRBJ2-2	NA	NA	TRBV7-2	TGTGCCAGCAGCTTAGTCGGGACGGCGAACACCGGGGAGCTGTTTTTT	CASSLVGTANTGELFF
TRBJ2-2	TRBD2	once	TRBV6-5	TGTGCCAGCAGTTATCCCCAGCGGGAGGGCACCGGGGAGCTGTTTTTT	CASSYPQREGTGELFF
TRBJ2-7	NA	NA	TRBV25-1	TGTGCCAGCAGTGACCCTACATCAGGGCACTACGAGCAGTACTTC	CASSDPTSGHYEQYF
TRBJ1-2	NA	NA	TRBV15	TGTGCCACCAGCCCGTCGGGACACCCATATAACTATGGCTACACCTTC	CATSPSGHPYNYGYTF
TRBJ2-7	NA	NA	TRBV27	TGTGCCAGCAGTCACAGGAAAGCCTACGAGCAGTACTTC	CASSHRKAYEQYF
TRBJ1-1	NA	NA	TRBV2	TGTGCCAGCAGTGAAGCGGGTAGTGGGGCACCGCGCGTGGCTTTCTTT	CASSEAGSGAPRVAFF
TRBJ2-7	NA	NA	TRBV18	TGTGCCAGCTCACCGGCAGGGTTGTTCTACGAGCAGTACTTC	CASSPAGLFYEQYF
TRBJ1-5	TRBD1	NA	TRBV6-1	TGTGCCAGCAGTGACGGACAGGGAATGTATAGCAATCAGCCCCAGCATTTT	CASSDGQGMYSNQPQHF
TRBJ2-1	NA	NA	TRBV5-8	TGTGCCAGCAGCCCAACTAGTGCCCACAATGAGCAGTTCTTC	CASSPTSAHNEQFF
TRBJ1-1	NA	NA	TRBV7-9	TGTGCCAGCAGCTTAGAACTGGGGGCTGGCACTGAAGCTTTCTTT	CASSLELGAGTEAFF
TRBJ2-2	NA	once	TRBV27	TGTGCCAGCAGTTACAAGGGCGTCACCGGGGAGCTGTTTTTT	CASSYKGVTGELFF
TRBJ1-1	NA	NA	TRBV7-9	TGTGCCAGCAGCCCCCTTTTTCCGGGGCCGAACACTGAAGCTTTCTTT	CASSPLFPGPNTEAFF
TRBJ2-1	TRBD1	NA	TRBV19	TGTGCCAGTAGAATCACAGGGGGGTACTACAATGAGCAGTTCTTC	CASRITGGYYNEQFF
TRBJ2-2	TRBD2	NA	TRBV28	TGTGCCAGCAGTCCCTTGGGGGGGACCGGGGAGCTGTTTTTT	CASSPLGGTGELFF
TRBJ2-2	TRBD2	NA	TRBV5-1	TGCGCCAGCAGCCGGGAGGTGGCGACTCCTCCAAACACCGGGGAGCTGTTTTTT	CASSREVATPPNTGELFF